This T cell receptor beta chain was identified in a study of human T cells and chemical hapten exposure. In the study overall: Small differences in pooled library volume mainly drove the variation in TCR yields per sample. Notes on the study in general: Clustering by CDR3 similarity yielded significantly more large clusters from expanded TCRs than controls. Correlating positively with patch test score were the PT1 expanded TCR counts.

Time point specified: pre-sensitization, week 0. Specified treatment: therapeutic diphenylcyclopropenone sensitization with weekly scalp DPC. Turning to this clonotype: The antigen is undetermined.

As handled by the study authors: Per sample, the median was around 96,000 TCRs, with values from about 24,000 to 680,000. TCRdb analysed the RACE reads with MiXCR anew, one entry per CDR3 protein. The V and J calls were determined by TCRdb, not by the authors. The sample has about 120,000 distinct CDR3 sequences; approximately 15% are singletons. The sample was whole blood, taken in connection with sensitization to the hapten diphenylcyclopropenone (DPC). The receptor comes from a woman younger than 35 with alopecia areata. Some clones in this sample may be carry-over from other donors' samples.

The CDR3 spells CASSPRGVPNNEQFF. In DNA form, the CDR3 reads TGTGCCAGCAGCCCGCGGGGGGTCCCTAACAATGAGCAGTTCTTC. The rearrangement joins TRBV28 to TRBJ2-1; 8 bases map to TRBD2. Germline V lookup: CDR1 MDHEN, CDR2 SYDVKM. The CDR3 is 15 residues long. The V and J ends lost 6 bases and 5 bases, in that order; junction bases with no gene match: 9.